Shown below are 23 T cell receptor beta chains from a single sample sequenced in a study of T cell repertoires in cytomegalovirus infection. TCRdb ran MiXCR on the reads and lists one entry per CDR3 protein. The profile shows 550,000 to 850,000 distinct CDR3 sequences, about 30% of them singletons. These receptors' antigens are unknown. The sample in question was cultured PBMCs, obtained from culture after CMV antigen stimulation. The source is a human donor in good health (CMV status not recorded). Some clones in this sample may be carry-over from other donors' samples.

The count of this clonotype is one. V and J are TRBV20-1 and TRBJ2-5; 8 bases map to TRBD2. The CDR3 extends over 13 amino acids. Germline values: CDR1 DFQATT, CDR2 SNEGSKA (reference sequence). J gave up 2 bases and V 5 bases, and 4 bases lay outside the gene matches. The CDR3 sequence: CSAYSGEQETQYF. The DNA of the CDR3 is TGCAGTGCTTATAGCGGGGAACAAGAGACCCAGTACTTC.

This clonotype was found a few times. The chain links TRBV6-5 to TRBJ1-1; 9 bases map to TRBD1. Germline V gene data show CDR1 as MNHEY and CDR2 as SVGAGI. V lost 5 bases and J lost 3; bases outside the gene matches: 7. CDR3 size: 15 residues. The CDR3 sequence: CASSRLTGGDTEAFF. CDR3 in DNA: TGTGCCAGCAGTCGGCTGACAGGGGGAGACACTGAAGCTTTCTTT.

This chain links TRBV19 with TRBJ1-1; D gene unclear. Deletions cut 1 base from V and 2 bases from J, with 8 bases between. The CDR3 consists of 14 residues. Germline lookup yields CDR1 LNHDA and CDR2 SQIVND (reference sequence). This CDR3 reads CASSIGRGNTEAFF. CDR3 nucleotide sequence: TGTGCCAGTAGTATAGGACGGGGTAACACTGAAGCTTTCTTT. The full variable domain, completed using reference TRBV19 and TRBJ1-1, is DGGITQSPKYLFRKEGQNVTLSCEQNLNHDAMYWYRQDPGQGLRLIYYSQIVNDFQKGDIAEGYSVSREKKESFPLTVTSAQKNPTAFYLCASSIGRGNTEAFFGQGTRLTVV.

In its sample, this clonotype was seen many times. This sequence joins TRBV7-2 and TRBJ2-7; D is unclear. CDR3 length: 13 residues. V lost 0 bases and J lost 3, with 6 bases in between. Germline assignment: CDR1 SGHTA and CDR2 FQGNSA. The CDR3, as DNA: TGTGCCAGCAGCTTAGCCTACAACTACGAGCAGTACTTC. As protein: CASSLAYNYEQYF.

The DNA for the CDR3 is TGTGCCAGCGGATCCGGGACAGGATATGGCTACACCTTC. It encodes CASGSGTGYGYTF. The chain combines TRBV9 with TRBJ1-2; TRBD1 matches at 8 bases. The germline gives CDR1 SGDLS, CDR2 YYNGEE. The CDR3 covers 13 residues. The ends lost 7 bases at V and 5 bases at J; junction bases unmatched: 7.

The rearrangement joins TRBV19 to TRBJ1-1, with 7 bases aligning to TRBD1. The V segment lost 7 bases and the J segment 0 bases; nucleotides outside the gene matches: 2. CDR1 and CDR2 from the germline V gene are LNHDA and SQIVND (reference sequence). This CDR3 comprises 13 residues. The CDR3 is CASIDRVNTEAFF. In DNA form, the CDR3 reads TGTGCCAGTATAGACAGGGTGAACACTGAAGCTTTCTTT.

In this sample, this clonotype turned up a few times. This rearrangement joins TRBV4-3 to TRBJ1-6, with a weak D call TRBD1 (5 bases). This CDR3 has 14 amino acids. Trimming left V 3 bases short and J 7 bases short, with 10 bases between. Germline V gene data show CDR1 as LGHNA and CDR2 as YSLEER. The CDR3 here is CASSHRDPNSPLHF. CDR3 in DNA: TGCGCCAGCAGCCACCGGGACCCCAATTCACCCCTCCACTTT.

This clonotype has more than one count but fewer than ten. The J gene is TRBJ2-1, the V gene TRBV7-8, with 10 positions matching TRBD2. This CDR3 comprises 18 residues. Germline CDR1 and CDR2: SGHVS and FQNEAQ. V lost 4 bases and J lost 4; bases outside the gene matches: 13. This CDR3 is CASSSRIPLAGGYNEQFF. The CDR3 coding sequence is TGTGCCAGCAGCTCCCGGATCCCCTTAGCGGGGGGATACAATGAGCAGTTCTTC.

This clonotype has a single count. This rearrangement joins TRBV12-3 or TRBV12-4 to TRBJ2-7; a weak D match, TRBD1 (6 bases). The CDR3 contains 14 residues. Trimming stripped 3 bases from V and 2 bases from J, with 11 bases between. Written as DNA, the CDR3 is TGTGCCAGCAGTTTTCAGGGGTCCACCTACGAGCAGTACTTC. It translates to CASSFQGSTYEQYF.

The V call is TRBV18, the J call TRBJ1-2; 9 bases are shared with TRBD1. The germline V gene has CDR1 KGHSH and CDR2 LQKENI. J lost 8 bases, V lost 3 bases, and 1 base had no gene match. CDR3 length equals 12 residues. Here the CDR3 DNA reads TGTGCCAGCTCACCCGGACAGGGGGGCTACACCTTC. Encoded protein: CASSPGQGGYTF.

This chain connects TRBV7-1 to TRBJ2-1; D is perhaps TRBD1 (6 bases). TRBV7-1 falls under the ORF class, with uncertain function. There are 19 residues in the CDR3. V was pared by 3 bases and J by 0 bases, with 21 bases between. This CDR3 is CASSSPESGQLSSYNEQFF. The CDR3, as DNA: TGTGCCAGCAGCTCGCCGGAAAGCGGACAGTTGAGCTCCTACAATGAGCAGTTCTTC.

The J gene is TRBJ2-1, the V gene TRBV7-2; TRBD1 or TRBD2 may be the D gene (5 bases each). In germline, CDR1 is SGHTA, CDR2 FQGNSA. The CDR3 spans 13 residues. V lost 1 base to trimming and J lost 10 bases, with 11 bases between them. CDR3 coding DNA: TGTGCCAGCAGCTTAGGTCCGTGGGGGGAGCAGTTCTTC. Translating it yields CASSLGPWGEQFF. Looking up the rest from reference TRBV7-2 and TRBJ2-1 gives the full variable domain: GAGVSQSPSNKVTEKGKDVELRCDPISGHTALYWYRQSLGQGLEFLIYFQGNSAPDKSGLPSDRFSAERTGGSVSTLTIQRTQQEDSAVYLCASSLGPWGEQFFGPGTRLTVL.

J is TRBJ1-5 and V is TRBV5-6; TRBD1 is a possible D gene (5 bases). Germline V gene lookup returns CDR1 SGHDT and CDR2 YYEEEE. This CDR3 region has 16 residues. V was cut by 2 bases and J by 2 bases, with 14 bases left in between. Written as DNA, the CDR3 is TGTGCCAGCAGCTTATTCCTAGGACAACGCAATCAGCCCCAGCATTTT. Protein product: CASSLFLGQRNQPQHF.

This clonotype was seen repeatedly, ten times or more. The chain links TRBV7-6 to TRBJ2-1; 13 nucleotides agree with TRBD2. The CDR3 is 15 residues long. CDR1 and CDR2 from the germline V gene are SGHVS and FNYEAQ. Trimming removed 5 bases from V and 6 bases from J; junction bases left unmatched: 4. The DNA of the CDR3 is TGTGCCAGCAGCCGAGGACTAGCGGGAGTCAATGAGCAGTTCTTC. Translated, it gives CASSRGLAGVNEQFF.

The chain recombines TRBV29-1 with TRBJ2-1; 14 positions match TRBD2. The ends lost 4 bases at V and 5 bases at J; junction bases unmatched: 1. Germline-derived CDR1 and CDR2 are SQVTM and ANQGSEA. The CDR3 has 14 amino acids. CDR3 bases: TGCAGCGTTGGGGGACTAGCGGGAGACAATGAGCAGTTCTTC. As protein: CSVGGLAGDNEQFF.

V and J are TRBV11-2 and TRBJ2-7, with D unclear. Germline V gene data show CDR1 as SGHAT and CDR2 as FQNNGV. V was cut by 1 base and J by 3 bases, with 10 bases left in between. This CDR3 is 14 amino acids long. CDR3 sequence reads: CASSLARRRYEQYF. The DNA of the CDR3 is TGTGCCAGCAGCTTAGCCCGCCGACGCTACGAGCAGTACTTC. The variable domain in full, completed from reference TRBV11-2 and TRBJ2-7, reads EAGVAQSPRYKIIEKRQSVAFWCNPISGHATLYWYQQILGQGPKLLIQFQNNGVVDDSQLPKDRFSAERLKGVDSTLKIQPAKLEDSAVYLCASSLARRRYEQYFGPGTRLTVT.

The rearrangement uses TRBV20-1 and TRBJ2-1; a possible D gene is TRBD1 (5 bases). From germline, CDR1 is DFQATT and CDR2 SNEGSKA (reference sequence). The ends were cut back, 2 bases at V and 1 base at J, with 9 bases in the middle. This CDR3 has 14 amino acids. The DNA of the CDR3 is TGCAGTGCTAGACCAGGGATTTCCTACAATGAGCAGTTCTTC. Translated, it gives CSARPGISYNEQFF.

This clonotype was observed a few times. The genes are TRBV7-2 and TRBJ2-7; D is undetermined. The CDR3 is 14 amino acids. Trimming left V 5 bases short and J 2 bases short, with 13 bases between. Germline-derived CDR1 and CDR2 are SGHTA and FQGNSA. CDR3 nucleotides: TGTGCCAGCAGCCCAACCACCCTACCCTACGAGCAGTACTTC. This sequence encodes CASSPTTLPYEQYF.

This clonotype was seen more than once but under ten times. The J gene is TRBJ2-5, the V gene TRBV6-4, with a weak D call TRBD2 (6 bases). V gave up 3 bases and J gave up 7 bases, with 12 bases separating them. The CDR3 covers 13 residues. Germline assignment: CDR1 MRHNA and CDR2 SNTAGT. The CDR3 loop reads CASSEVLGRTQYF. The CDR3, as DNA: TGTGCCAGCAGTGAAGTCCTCGGGAGGACCCAGTACTTC.

This clonotype was seen only a few times. The J gene is TRBJ2-7, the V gene TRBV4-3; TRBD1 agrees at 8 bases. J was trimmed by 6 bases and V by 0 bases; bases with no gene match: 10. CDR3 length: 16 residues. Germline CDR1 is LGHNA and CDR2 is YSLEER. The CDR3 sequence: CASSQDGGQGSLEQYF. The CDR3 region has the DNA TGCGCCAGCAGCCAAGACGGCGGACAGGGTTCCCTCGAGCAGTACTTC.

Only a few counts were recorded for this clonotype. The V and J genes are TRBV7-2 and TRBJ2-5; 15 bases are a match to TRBD2. CDR3 size: 17 residues. CDR1 and CDR2 from the germline V gene are SGHTA and FQGNSA. Trimming cost V 1 base and J 5 bases; bases outside gene matches: 5. CDR3 sequence reads: CASSLEGLAGGFETQYF. In DNA, the CDR3 is TGTGCCAGCAGCTTAGAGGGACTAGCGGGGGGTTTTGAGACCCAGTACTTC. Full variable domain (remainder filled in from reference TRBV7-2 and TRBJ2-5): GAGVSQSPSNKVTEKGKDVELRCDPISGHTALYWYRQSLGQGLEFLIYFQGNSAPDKSGLPSDRFSAERTGGSVSTLTIQRTQQEDSAVYLCASSLEGLAGGFETQYFGPGTRLLVL.

The CDR3 protein is CASSKTMGQNYGYTF. DNA for the CDR3: TGTGCCAGCAGCAAGACGATGGGACAGAATTATGGCTACACCTTC. The rearrangement joins TRBV27 to TRBJ1-2, with 7 nucleotides matching TRBD1. V was clipped by 6 bases and J by 5 bases; unmatched bases: 12. Looked up from germline, CDR1 is MNHEY and CDR2 is SMNVEV (reference sequence). This CDR3 is 15 amino acids long.

This clonotype occurred a few times. The rearrangement joins TRBV2 to TRBJ1-4, with D perhaps matching TRBD1 (5 bases). The V end lost 7 bases, the J end lost 7 bases, and 19 bases lay between the germline ends. CDR3 length: 15 residues. Germline V lookup: CDR1 SNHLY, CDR2 FYNNEI. CDR3 sequence reads: CASTLGGDGGEKLFF. The CDR3 bases are TGTGCCAGCACCCTAGGCGGGGACGGCGGTGAAAAACTGTTTTTT. The whole variable domain, filled in from reference TRBV2 and TRBJ1-4, reads EPEVTQTPSHQVTQMGQEVILRCVPISNHLYFYWYRQILGQKVEFLVSFYNNEISEKSEIFDDQFSVERPDGSNFTLKIRSTKLEDSAMYFCASTLGGDGGEKLFFGSGTQLSVL.